This T cell receptor beta chain derives from a study of early T cells in non-severe SARS-CoV-2 infection. Study summary: Sequencing of unsorted whole blood was done on bulk RNA, leaving chains unpaired. Broader study findings: Matching against VDJdb likely underestimated virus-specific expansions, favoring anti-spike CD8.

Per germline, CDR1 SGHRS and CDR2 YFSETQ. The CDR3 has 16 residues. V shed 0 bases, J shed 3 bases, and the junction held 7 bases outside the gene matches. Comments on this clonotype: Antigen unknown.

Separate cDNA molecules each had unique molecular identifiers attached to them. TCRdb re-analysed the 5' RACE reads in MiXCR, keeping a single row per CDR3 protein. The data contain under 60,000 distinct CDR3 sequences, 8.5% to 12% of them singletons. The chain is built from TRBV5-1 and TRBJ2-3, with 7 bases that match TRBD1. The sample taken for sequencing was whole blood. The origin of this receptor is an adult who was a healthcare worker with PCR-confirmed SARS-CoV-2 infection or an uninfected control (not recorded which). This CDR3 is CASSLADLQGTDTQYF. The CDR3 nucleotides read TGCGCCAGCAGCTTGGCCGATCTACAGGGGACAGATACGCAGTATTTT. The full variable domain, with the rest looked up from reference TRBV5-1 and TRBJ2-3, is KAGVTQTPRYLIKTRGQQVTLSCSPISGHRSVSWYQQTPGQGLQFLFEYFSETQRNKGNFPGRFSGRQFSNSRSEMNVSTLELGDSALYLCASSLADLQGTDTQYFGPGTRLTVL.